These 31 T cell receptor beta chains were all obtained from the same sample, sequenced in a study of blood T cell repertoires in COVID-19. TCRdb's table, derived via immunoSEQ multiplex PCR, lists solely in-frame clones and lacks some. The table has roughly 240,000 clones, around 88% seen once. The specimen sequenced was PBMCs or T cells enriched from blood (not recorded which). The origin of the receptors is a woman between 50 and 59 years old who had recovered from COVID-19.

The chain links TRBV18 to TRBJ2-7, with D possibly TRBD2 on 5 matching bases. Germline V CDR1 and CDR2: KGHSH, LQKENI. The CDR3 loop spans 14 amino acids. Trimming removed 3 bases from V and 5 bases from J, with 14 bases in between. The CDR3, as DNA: TGTGCCAGCTCACCTGAACGGGGTCAGGACGAGCAGTACTTC. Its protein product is CASSPERGQDEQYF. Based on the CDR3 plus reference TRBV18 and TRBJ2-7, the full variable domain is NAGVMQNPRHLVRRRGQEARLRCSPMKGHSHVYWYRQLPEEGLKFMVYLQKENIIDESGMPKERFSAEFPKEGPSILRIQQVVRGDSAAYFCASSPERGQDEQYFGPGTRLTVT.

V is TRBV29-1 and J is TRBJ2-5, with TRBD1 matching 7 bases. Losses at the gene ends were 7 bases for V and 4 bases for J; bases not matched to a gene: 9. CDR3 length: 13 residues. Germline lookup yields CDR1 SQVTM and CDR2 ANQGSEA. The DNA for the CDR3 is TGCAGCGCCGGAGCAGCAGGGGGAGAGACCCAGTACTTC. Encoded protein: CSAGAAGGETQYF.

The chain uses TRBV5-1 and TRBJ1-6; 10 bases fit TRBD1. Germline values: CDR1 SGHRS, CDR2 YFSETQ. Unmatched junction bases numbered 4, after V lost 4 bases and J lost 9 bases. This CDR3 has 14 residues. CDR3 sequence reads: CASSRTGGGSPLHF. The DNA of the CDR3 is TGCGCCAGCAGCCGGACAGGGGGTGGTTCACCCCTCCACTTT.

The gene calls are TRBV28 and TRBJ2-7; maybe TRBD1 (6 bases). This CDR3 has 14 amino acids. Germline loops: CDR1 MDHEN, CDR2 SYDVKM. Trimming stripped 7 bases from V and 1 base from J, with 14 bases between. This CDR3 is CASKTGSWSYEQYF. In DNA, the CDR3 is TGTGCCAGCAAAACAGGGTCCTGGTCCTACGAGCAGTACTTC. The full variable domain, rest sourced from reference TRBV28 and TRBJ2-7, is DVKVTQSSRYLVKRTGEKVFLECVQDMDHENMFWYRQDPGLGLRLIYFSYDVKMKEKGDIPEGYSVSREKKERFSLILESASTNQTSMYLCASKTGSWSYEQYFGPGTRLTVT.

The CDR3 DNA sequence: TGTGCCAGCAGCTTATTAGGACAATGGGCCAGGGGCTCCTACGAGCAGTACTTC. Translating gives CASSLLGQWARGSYEQYF. J is TRBJ2-7 and V is TRBV5-6; perhaps TRBD1 as D (6 bases). The CDR3 length is 18 residues. V lost 2 bases and J 0 bases, leaving 21 bases between the germline ends. CDR1 is SGHDT and CDR2 is YYEEEE in the germline V gene.

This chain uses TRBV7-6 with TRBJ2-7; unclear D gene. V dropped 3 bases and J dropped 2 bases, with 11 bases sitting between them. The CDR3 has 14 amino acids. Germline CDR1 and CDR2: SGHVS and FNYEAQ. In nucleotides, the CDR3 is TGTGCCAGCAGCTTCGGCGGTAACCCCTACGAGCAGTACTTC. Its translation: CASSFGGNPYEQYF.

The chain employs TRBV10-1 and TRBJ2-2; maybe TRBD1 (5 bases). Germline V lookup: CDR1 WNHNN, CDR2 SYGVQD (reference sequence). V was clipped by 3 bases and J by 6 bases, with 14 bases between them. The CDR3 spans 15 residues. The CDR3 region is CASSDDQGAPGELFF. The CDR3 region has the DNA TGCGCCAGCAGTGACGACCAAGGGGCGCCCGGGGAGCTGTTTTTT.

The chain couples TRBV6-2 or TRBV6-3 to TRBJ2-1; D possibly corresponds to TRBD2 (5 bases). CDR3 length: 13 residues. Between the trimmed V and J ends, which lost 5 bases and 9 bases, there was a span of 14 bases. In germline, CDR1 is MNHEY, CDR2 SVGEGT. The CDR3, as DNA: TGTGCCAGCAGTAACATACTCCGGGGTGAGCAGTTCTTC. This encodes CASSNILRGEQFF.

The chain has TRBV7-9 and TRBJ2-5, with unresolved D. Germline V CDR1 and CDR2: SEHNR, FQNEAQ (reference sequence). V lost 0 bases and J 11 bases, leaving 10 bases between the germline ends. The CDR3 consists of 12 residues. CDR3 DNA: TGTGCCAGCAGCTTAGCAGAAACCCAGCAGTACTTC. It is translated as CASSLAETQQYF.

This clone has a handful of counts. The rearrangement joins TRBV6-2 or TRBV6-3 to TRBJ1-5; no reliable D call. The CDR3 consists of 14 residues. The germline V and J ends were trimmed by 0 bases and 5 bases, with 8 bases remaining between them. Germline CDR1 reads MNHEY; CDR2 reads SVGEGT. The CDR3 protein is CASSYSFSDQPQHF. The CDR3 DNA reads TGTGCCAGCAGTTACTCGTTTTCTGATCAGCCCCAGCATTTT.

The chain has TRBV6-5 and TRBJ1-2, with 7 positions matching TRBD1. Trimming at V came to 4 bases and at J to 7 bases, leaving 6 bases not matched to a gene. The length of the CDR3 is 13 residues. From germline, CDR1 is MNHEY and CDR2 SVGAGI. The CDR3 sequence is CASSSTGRAGYTF. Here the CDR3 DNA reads TGTGCCAGCAGTTCGACAGGGCGGGCTGGCTACACCTTC.

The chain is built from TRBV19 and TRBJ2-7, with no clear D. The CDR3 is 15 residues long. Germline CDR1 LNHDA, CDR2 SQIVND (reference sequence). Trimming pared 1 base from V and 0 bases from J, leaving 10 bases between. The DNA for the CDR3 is TGTGCCAGTAGTATAGGAGCGCAGTTCTCCTACGAGCAGTACTTC. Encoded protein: CASSIGAQFSYEQYF.

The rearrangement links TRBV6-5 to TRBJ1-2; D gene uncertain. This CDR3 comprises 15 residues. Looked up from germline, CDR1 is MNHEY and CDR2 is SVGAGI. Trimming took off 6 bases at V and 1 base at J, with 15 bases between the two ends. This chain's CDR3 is CASSPALRFNYGYTF. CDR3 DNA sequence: TGTGCCAGCAGCCCGGCCCTCAGGTTTAACTATGGCTACACCTTC.

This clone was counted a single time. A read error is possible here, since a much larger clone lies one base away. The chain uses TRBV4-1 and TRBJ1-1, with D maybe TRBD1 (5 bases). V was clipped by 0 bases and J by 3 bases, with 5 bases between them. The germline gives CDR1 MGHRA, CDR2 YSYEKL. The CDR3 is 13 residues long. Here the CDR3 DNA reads TGCGCCAGCAGCCAAGACAGGGACACTGAAGCTTTCTTT. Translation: CASSQDRDTEAFF.

The DNA for the CDR3 is TGTGCCAGCAGCCACAGGGCGGAGAGCACTGAAGCTTTCTTT. Amino acids: CASSHRAESTEAFF. This sequence joins TRBV6-5 and TRBJ1-1; D is perhaps TRBD1 (6 bases). Germline V gene lookup returns CDR1 MNHEY and CDR2 SVGAGI. There are 14 residues in the CDR3. Trimming removed 6 bases at V and 4 bases at J, with 15 bases between.

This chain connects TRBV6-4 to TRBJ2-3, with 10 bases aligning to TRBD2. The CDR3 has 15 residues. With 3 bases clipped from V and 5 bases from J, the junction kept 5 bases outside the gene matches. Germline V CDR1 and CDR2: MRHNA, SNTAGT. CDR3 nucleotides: TGTGCCAGCAGTGAGGCTAGCGGGGGTAGAGATACGCAGTATTTT. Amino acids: CASSEASGGRDTQYF.

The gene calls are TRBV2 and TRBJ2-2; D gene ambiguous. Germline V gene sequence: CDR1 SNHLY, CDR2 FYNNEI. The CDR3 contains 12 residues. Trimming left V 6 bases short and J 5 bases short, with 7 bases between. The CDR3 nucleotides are TGTGCCAGCAGGGTGAGGACCGGGGAGCTGTTTTTT. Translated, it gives CASRVRTGELFF.

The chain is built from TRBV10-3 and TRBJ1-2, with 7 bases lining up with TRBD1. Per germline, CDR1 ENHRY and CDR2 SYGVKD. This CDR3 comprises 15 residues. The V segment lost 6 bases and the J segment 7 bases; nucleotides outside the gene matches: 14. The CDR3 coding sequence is TGTGCCATCAGGGGGCGGGACAGACCAGGGGCTGGCTACACCTTC. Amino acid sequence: CAIRGRDRPGAGYTF.

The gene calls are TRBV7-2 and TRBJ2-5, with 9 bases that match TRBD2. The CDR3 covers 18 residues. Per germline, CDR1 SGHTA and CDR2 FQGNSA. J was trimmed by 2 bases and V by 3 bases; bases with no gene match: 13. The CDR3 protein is CASSFPASGVTPQETQYF. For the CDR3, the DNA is TGTGCCAGCAGCTTTCCCGCTAGCGGGGTAACCCCGCAAGAGACCCAGTACTTC.

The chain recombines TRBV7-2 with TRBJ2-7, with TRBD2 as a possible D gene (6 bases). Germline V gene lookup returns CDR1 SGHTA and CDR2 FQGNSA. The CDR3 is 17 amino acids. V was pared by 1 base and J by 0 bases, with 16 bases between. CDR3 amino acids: CASSLVDVAETSYEQYF. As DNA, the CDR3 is TGTGCCAGCAGCTTAGTGGACGTAGCGGAGACCTCCTACGAGCAGTACTTC. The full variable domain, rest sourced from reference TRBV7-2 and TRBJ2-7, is GAGVSQSPSNKVTEKGKDVELRCDPISGHTALYWYRQSLGQGLEFLIYFQGNSAPDKSGLPSDRFSAERTGGSVSTLTIQRTQQEDSAVYLCASSLVDVAETSYEQYFGPGTRLTVT.

CDR3 nucleotide sequence: TGTGCCAGCAGCCCGGACTCATTATACCCCCCGGGGGGCTACACCTTC. It codes for CASSPDSLYPPGGYTF. This chain joins TRBV5-6 and TRBJ1-2; no reliable D call. The germline V and J ends were trimmed by 4 bases and 8 bases, with 24 bases remaining between them. This CDR3 comprises 16 residues. The germline V gene has CDR1 SGHDT and CDR2 YYEEEE. The variable domain in full, completed from reference TRBV5-6 and TRBJ1-2, reads DAGVTQSPTHLIKTRGQQVTLRCSPKSGHDTVSWYQQALGQGPQFIFQYYEEEERQRGNFPDRFSGHQFPNYSSELNVNALLLGDSALYLCASSPDSLYPPGGYTFGSGTRLTVV.

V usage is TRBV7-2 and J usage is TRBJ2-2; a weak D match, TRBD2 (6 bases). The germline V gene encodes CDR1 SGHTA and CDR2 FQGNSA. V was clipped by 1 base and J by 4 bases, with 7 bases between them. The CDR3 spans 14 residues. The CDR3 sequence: CASSLGTTTGELFF. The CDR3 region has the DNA TGTGCCAGCAGCTTAGGGACTACCACCGGGGAGCTGTTTTTT.

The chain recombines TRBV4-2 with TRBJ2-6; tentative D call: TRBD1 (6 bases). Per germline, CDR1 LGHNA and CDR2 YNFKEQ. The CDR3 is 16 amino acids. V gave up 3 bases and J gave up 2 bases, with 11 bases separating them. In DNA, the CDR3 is TGTGCCAGCAGCCAGCAAACAGGGACTGGGGCCAACGTCCTGACTTTC. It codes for CASSQQTGTGANVLTF.

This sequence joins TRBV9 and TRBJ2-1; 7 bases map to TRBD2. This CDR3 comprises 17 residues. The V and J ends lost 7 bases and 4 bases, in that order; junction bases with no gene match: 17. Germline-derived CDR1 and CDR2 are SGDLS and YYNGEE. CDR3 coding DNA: TGTGCCAGCGCGGGACCAGCGGGAAGCTCTAGATACAATGAGCAGTTCTTC. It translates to CASAGPAGSSRYNEQFF.

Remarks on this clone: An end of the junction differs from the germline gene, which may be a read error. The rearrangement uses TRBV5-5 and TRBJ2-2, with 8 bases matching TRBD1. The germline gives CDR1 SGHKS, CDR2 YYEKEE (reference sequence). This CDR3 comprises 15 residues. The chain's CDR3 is CASRLDRANTGELFF. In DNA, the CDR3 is TGTGCCAGCAGGTTGGACAGGGCGAACACCGGGGAGCTGTTTTTT.

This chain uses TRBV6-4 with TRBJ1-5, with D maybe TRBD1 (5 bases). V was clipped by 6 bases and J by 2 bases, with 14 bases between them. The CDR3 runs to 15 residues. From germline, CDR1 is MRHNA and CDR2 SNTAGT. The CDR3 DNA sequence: TGTGCCAGCAGAGGCGGGGGGGTTGGCAATCAGCCCCAGCATTTT. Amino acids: CASRGGGVGNQPQHF.

The CDR3 region has the DNA TGTGCCAGCAGCTTGGGTAGCGGGGGAGGTAGTTACGAGCAGTACTTC. Its protein product is CASSLGSGGGSYEQYF. The chain is built from TRBV7-2 and TRBJ2-7, with 9 bases aligning to TRBD2. Germline V gene sequence: CDR1 SGHTA, CDR2 FQGNSA. CDR3 size: 16 residues. Trimming took 3 bases from V and 4 from J; bases not matched to a gene: 10. The full variable domain, completed using reference TRBV7-2 and TRBJ2-7, is GAGVSQSPSNKVTEKGKDVELRCDPISGHTALYWYRQSLGQGLEFLIYFQGNSAPDKSGLPSDRFSAERTGGSVSTLTIQRTQQEDSAVYLCASSLGSGGGSYEQYFGPGTRLTVT.

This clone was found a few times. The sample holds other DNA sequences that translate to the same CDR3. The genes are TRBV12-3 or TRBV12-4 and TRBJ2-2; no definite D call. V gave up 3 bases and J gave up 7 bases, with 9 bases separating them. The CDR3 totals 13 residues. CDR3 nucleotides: TGTGCCAGCAGTTTCTTCCCGGGCGGGGAGCTGTTTTTT. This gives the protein CASSFFPGGELFF.

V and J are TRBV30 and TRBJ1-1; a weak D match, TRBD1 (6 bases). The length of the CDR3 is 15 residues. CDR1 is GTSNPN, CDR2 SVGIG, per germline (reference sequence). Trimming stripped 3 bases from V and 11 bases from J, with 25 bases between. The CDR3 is CAWRPLRGGAVGAFF. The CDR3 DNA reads TGTGCCTGGAGGCCCCTAAGGGGGGGCGCCGTGGGGGCTTTCTTT.

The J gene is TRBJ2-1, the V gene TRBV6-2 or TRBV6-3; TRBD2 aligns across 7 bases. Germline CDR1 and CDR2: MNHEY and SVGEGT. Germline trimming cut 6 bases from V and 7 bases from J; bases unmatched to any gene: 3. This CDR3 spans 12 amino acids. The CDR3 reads CASSPGRNEQFF. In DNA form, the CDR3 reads TGTGCCAGCAGCCCCGGGAGGAATGAGCAGTTCTTC.

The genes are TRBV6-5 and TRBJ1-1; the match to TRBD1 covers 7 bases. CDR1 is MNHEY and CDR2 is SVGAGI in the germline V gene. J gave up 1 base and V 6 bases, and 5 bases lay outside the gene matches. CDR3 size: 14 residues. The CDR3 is CASRPGQQNTEAFF. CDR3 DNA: TGTGCCAGCAGGCCGGGACAGCAGAACACTGAAGCTTTCTTT.